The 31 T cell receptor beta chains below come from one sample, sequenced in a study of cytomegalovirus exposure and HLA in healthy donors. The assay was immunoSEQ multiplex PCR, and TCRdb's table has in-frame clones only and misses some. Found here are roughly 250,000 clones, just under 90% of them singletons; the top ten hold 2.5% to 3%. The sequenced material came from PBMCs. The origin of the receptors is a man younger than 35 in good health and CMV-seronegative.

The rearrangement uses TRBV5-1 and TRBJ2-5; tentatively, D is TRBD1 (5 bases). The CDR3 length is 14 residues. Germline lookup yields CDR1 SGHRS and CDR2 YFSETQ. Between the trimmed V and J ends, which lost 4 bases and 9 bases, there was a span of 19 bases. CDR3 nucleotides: TGCGCCAGCAGCCAACAGGCCCCGCCGAAGTCCCAGTACTTC. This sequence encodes CASSQQAPPKSQYF.

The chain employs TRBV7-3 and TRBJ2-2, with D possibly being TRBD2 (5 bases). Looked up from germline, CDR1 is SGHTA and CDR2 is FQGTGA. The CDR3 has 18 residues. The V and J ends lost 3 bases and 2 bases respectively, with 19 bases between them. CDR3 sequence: CASSFSPTRDPNTGELFF. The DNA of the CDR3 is TGTGCCAGCAGCTTTTCCCCGACCCGGGATCCCAACACCGGGGAGCTGTTTTTT.

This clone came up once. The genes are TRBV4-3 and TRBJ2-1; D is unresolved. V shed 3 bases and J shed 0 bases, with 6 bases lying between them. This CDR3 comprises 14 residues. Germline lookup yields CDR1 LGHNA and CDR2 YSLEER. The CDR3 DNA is TGCGCCAGCAGCCATGCAGGCTCCTACAATGAGCAGTTCTTC. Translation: CASSHAGSYNEQFF.

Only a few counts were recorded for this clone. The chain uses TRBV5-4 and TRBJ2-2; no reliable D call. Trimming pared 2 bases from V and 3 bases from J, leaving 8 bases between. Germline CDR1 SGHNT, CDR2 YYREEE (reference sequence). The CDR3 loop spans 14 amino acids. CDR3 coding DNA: TGTGCCAGCAGCTTAGTACGGGACACCGGGGAGCTGTTTTTT. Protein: CASSLVRDTGELFF. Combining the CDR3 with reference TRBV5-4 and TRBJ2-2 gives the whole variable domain ETGVTQSPTHLIKTRGQQVTLRCSSQSGHNTVSWYQQALGQGPQFIFQYYREEENGRGNFPPRFSGLQFPNYSSELNVNALELDDSALYLCASSLVRDTGELFFGEGSRLTVL.

The CDR3 here is CASSLEAQGVEQYF. The CDR3 nucleotides are TGTGCCAGCAGCTTAGAGGCCCAAGGAGTAGAGCAGTACTTC. The chain uses TRBV7-8 and TRBJ2-7, with D unclear. This CDR3 is 14 amino acids long. V lost 1 base and J 7 bases, leaving 14 bases between the germline ends. In germline, CDR1 is SGHVS, CDR2 FQNEAQ.

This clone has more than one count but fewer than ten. The CDR3 DNA follows: TGTGCCAGCGATGGGGACAGCTCCTACGAGCAGTACTTC. This translates into CASDGDSSYEQYF. The V and J genes are TRBV2 and TRBJ2-7; 7 positions match TRBD1. The CDR3 is 13 residues long. V lost 8 bases and J lost 0; bases outside the gene matches: 4. Looked up from germline, CDR1 is SNHLY and CDR2 is FYNNEI.

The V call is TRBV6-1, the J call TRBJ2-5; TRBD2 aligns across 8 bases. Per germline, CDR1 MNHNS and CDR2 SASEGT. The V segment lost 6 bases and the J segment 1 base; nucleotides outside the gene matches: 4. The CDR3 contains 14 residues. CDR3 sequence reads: CASRTGGIQETQYF. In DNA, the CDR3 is TGTGCCAGCAGGACGGGGGGGATCCAAGAGACCCAGTACTTC.

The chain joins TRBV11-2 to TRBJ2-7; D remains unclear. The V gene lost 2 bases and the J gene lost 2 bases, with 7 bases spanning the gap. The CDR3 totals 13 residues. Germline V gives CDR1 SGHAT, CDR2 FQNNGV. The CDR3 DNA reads TGTGCCAGCAGCTTACCCCCCGCCTACGAGCAGTACTTC. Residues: CASSLPPAYEQYF.

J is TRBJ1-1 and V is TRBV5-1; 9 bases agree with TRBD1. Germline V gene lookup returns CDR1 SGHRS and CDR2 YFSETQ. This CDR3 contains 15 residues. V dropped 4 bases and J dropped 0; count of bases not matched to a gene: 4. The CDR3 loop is CASSPGQGLNTEAFF. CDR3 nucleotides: TGCGCCAGCAGCCCGGGACAGGGATTGAACACTGAAGCTTTCTTT.

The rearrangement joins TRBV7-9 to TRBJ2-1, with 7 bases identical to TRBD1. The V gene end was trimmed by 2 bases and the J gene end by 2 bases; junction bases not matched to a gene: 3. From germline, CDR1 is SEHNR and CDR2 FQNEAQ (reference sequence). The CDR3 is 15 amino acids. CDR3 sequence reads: CASSLTGETYNEQFF. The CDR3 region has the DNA TGTGCCAGCAGCTTAACAGGGGAGACCTACAATGAGCAGTTCTTC.

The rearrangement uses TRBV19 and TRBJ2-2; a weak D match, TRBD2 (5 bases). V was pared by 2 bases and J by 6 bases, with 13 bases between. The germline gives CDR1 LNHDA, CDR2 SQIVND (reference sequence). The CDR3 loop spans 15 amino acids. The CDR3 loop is CASSIRSAGAGELFF. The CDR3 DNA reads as TGTGCCAGTAGTATAAGGTCCGCCGGGGCCGGGGAGCTGTTTTTT.

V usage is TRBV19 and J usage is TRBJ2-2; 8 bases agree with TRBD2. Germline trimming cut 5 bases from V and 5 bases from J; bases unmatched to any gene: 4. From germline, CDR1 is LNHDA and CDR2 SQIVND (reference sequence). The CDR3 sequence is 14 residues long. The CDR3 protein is CASSGVAGTGELFF. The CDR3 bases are TGTGCCAGTAGTGGGGTAGCGGGGACCGGGGAGCTGTTTTTT.

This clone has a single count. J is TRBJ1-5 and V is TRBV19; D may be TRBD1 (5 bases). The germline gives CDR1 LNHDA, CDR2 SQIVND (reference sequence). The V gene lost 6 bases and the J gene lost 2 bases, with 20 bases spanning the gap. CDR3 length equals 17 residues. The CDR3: CASRPGPGADRNQPQHF. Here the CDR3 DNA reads TGTGCCAGTAGACCCGGGCCTGGGGCAGACCGCAATCAGCCCCAGCATTTT.

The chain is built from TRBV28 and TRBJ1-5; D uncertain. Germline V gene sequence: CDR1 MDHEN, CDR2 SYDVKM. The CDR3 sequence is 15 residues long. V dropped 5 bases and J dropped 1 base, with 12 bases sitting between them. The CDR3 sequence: CASSPYSPSNQPQHF. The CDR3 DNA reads TGTGCCAGCAGTCCTTATAGCCCGAGCAATCAGCCCCAGCATTTT.

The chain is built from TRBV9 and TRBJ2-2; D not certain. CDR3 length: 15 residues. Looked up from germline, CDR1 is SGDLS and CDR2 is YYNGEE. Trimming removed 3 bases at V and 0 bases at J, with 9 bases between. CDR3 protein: CASSERSSNTGELFF. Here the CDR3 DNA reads TGTGCCAGCAGCGAAAGGAGTTCGAACACCGGGGAGCTGTTTTTT.

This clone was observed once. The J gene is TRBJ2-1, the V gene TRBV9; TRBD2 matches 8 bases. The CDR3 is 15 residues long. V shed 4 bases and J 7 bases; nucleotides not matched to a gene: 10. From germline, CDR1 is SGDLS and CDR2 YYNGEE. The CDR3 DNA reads TGTGCCAGCAGCCCTGGACTAGCAGTGATGAATGAGCAGTTCTTC. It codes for CASSPGLAVMNEQFF.

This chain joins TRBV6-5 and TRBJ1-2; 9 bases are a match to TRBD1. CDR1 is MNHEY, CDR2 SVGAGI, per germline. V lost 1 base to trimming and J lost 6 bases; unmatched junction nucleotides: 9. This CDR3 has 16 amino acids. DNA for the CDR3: TGTGCCAGCAGTTACTATAACAGGGGGCGGTGGAATGGCTACACCTTC. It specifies CASSYYNRGRWNGYTF.

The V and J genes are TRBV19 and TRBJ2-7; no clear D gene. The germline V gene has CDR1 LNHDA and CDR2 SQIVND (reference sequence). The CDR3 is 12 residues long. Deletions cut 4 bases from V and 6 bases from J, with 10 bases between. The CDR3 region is CASSTPGLEQYF. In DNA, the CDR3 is TGTGCCAGTAGTACCCCGGGTCTCGAGCAGTACTTC.

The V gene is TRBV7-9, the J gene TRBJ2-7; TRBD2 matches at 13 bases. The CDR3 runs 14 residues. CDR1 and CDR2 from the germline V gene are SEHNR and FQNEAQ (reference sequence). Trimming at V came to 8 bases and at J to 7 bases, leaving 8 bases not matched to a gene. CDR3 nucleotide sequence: TGTGCCAGCGGTCCACTAGCGGGAGGGTGGGAGCAGTACTTC. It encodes CASGPLAGGWEQYF.

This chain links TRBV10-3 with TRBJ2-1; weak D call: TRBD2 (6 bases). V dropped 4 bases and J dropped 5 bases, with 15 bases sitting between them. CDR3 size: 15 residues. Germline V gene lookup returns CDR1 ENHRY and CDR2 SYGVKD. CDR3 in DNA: TGTGCCATCAGTGGCGGGGCTACCGATGACAATGAGCAGTTCTTC. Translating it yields CAISGGATDDNEQFF.

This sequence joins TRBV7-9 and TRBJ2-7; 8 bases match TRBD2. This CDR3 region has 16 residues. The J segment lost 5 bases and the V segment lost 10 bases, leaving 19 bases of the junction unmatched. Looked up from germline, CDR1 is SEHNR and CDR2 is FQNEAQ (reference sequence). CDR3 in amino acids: CATRRVREGLGNEQYF. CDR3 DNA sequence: TGTGCCACCCGGCGGGTCCGGGAGGGCCTAGGTAACGAGCAGTACTTC.

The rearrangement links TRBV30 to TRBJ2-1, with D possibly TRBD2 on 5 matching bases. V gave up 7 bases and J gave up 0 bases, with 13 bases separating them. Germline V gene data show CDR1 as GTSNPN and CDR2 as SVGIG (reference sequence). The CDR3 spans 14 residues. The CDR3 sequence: CALCPGSSYNEQFF. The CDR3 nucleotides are TGTGCCTTATGCCCGGGGAGCTCCTACAATGAGCAGTTCTTC.

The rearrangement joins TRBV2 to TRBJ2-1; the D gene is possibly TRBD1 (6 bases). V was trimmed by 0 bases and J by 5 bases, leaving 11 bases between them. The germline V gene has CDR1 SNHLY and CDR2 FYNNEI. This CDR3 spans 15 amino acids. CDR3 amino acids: CASSEALDRNNEQFF. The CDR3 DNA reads TGTGCCAGCAGTGAAGCCCTGGACAGAAACAATGAGCAGTTCTTC.

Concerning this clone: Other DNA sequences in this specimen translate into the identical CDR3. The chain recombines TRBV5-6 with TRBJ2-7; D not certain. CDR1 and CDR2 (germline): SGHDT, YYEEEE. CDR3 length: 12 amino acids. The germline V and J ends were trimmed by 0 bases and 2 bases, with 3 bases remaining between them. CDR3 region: CASSLGAYEQYF. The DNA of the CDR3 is TGTGCCAGCAGCTTGGGAGCCTACGAGCAGTACTTC.

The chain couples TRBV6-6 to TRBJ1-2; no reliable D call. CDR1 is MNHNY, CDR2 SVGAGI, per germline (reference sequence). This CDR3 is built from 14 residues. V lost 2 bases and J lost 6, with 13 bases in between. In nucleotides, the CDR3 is TGTGCCAGCAGTTACCAGGTACAGTCCCATGGCTACACCTTC. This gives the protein CASSYQVQSHGYTF.

This chain's CDR3 is CAWSRRTAMSEAFF. CDR3 in DNA: TGTGCCTGGAGTCGGAGGACAGCCATGAGTGAAGCTTTCTTT. The V call is TRBV30, the J call TRBJ1-1; D is perhaps TRBD1 (6 bases). The length of the CDR3 is 14 residues. Germline V CDR1 and CDR2: GTSNPN, SVGIG (reference sequence). Trimming left V 2 bases short and J 7 bases short, with 17 bases between. Full variable domain (outside the CDR3, taken from reference TRBV30 and TRBJ1-1): SQTIHQWPATLVQPVGSPLSLECTVEGTSNPNLYWYRQAAGRGLQLLFYSVGIGQISSEVPQNLSASRPQDRQFILSSKKLLLSDSGFYLCAWSRRTAMSEAFFGQGTRLTVV.

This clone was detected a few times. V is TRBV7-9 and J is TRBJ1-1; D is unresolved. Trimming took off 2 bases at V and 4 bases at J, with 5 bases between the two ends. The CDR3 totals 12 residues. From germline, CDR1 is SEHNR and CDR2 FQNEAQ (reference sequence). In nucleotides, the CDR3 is TGTGCCAGCAGCTTATTCGGCACTGAAGCTTTCTTT. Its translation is CASSLFGTEAFF.

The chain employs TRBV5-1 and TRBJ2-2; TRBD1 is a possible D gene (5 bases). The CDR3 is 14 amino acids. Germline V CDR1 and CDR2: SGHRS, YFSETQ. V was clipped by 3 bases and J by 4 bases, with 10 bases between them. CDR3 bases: TGCGCCAGCAGCTCCGGACAACCCACCGGGGAGCTGTTTTTT. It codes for CASSSGQPTGELFF. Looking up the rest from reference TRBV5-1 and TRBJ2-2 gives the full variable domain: KAGVTQTPRYLIKTRGQQVTLSCSPISGHRSVSWYQQTPGQGLQFLFEYFSETQRNKGNFPGRFSGRQFSNSRSEMNVSTLELGDSALYLCASSSGQPTGELFFGEGSRLTVL.

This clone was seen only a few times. CDR3 amino acids: CASSGTGDLYEQYF. The DNA for the CDR3 is TGCGCCAGCAGCGGGACGGGAGACCTCTACGAGCAGTACTTC. This chain joins TRBV5-1 and TRBJ2-7, with D possibly TRBD2 on 6 matching bases. Trimming removed 4 bases at V and 3 bases at J, with 14 bases between. Germline V CDR1 and CDR2: SGHRS, YFSETQ. This CDR3 has 14 residues. The entire variable domain, with the rest obtained from reference TRBV5-1 and TRBJ2-7, is as follows: KAGVTQTPRYLIKTRGQQVTLSCSPISGHRSVSWYQQTPGQGLQFLFEYFSETQRNKGNFPGRFSGRQFSNSRSEMNVSTLELGDSALYLCASSGTGDLYEQYFGPGTRLTVT.

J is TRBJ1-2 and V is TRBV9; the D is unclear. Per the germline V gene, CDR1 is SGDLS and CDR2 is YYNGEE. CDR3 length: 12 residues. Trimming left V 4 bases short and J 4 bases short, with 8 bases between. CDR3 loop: CASSNYSYGYTF. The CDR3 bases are TGTGCCAGCAGCAATTACAGCTATGGCTACACCTTC.

In nucleotides, the CDR3 is TGCAGCGTTGAAGTGAGGGCGGTCCGGCCCGGGAGTGATACGCAGTATTTT. Translation: CSVEVRAVRPGSDTQYF. V and J are TRBV29-1 and TRBJ2-3; D is perhaps TRBD2 (6 bases). CDR3 size: 17 residues. From germline, CDR1 is SQVTM and CDR2 ANQGSEA. V gave up 1 base and J gave up 6 bases, with 23 bases separating them.